The TCR beta chain under discussion was sequenced for a study of blood T cell repertoires in COVID-19. Study-level background: Researchers got acute and convalescent COVID-19 samples from the United States, Italy and Spain.

Cohorts were assigned according to the clinical history that participants reported. Sequencing was performed with immunoSEQ multiplex PCR; in TCRdb, only in-frame clones are kept and a portion is missing. The sample carries 150,000 to 200,000 clones, 75% to 85% recorded once. CDR1 and CDR2 (germline): LNHDA, SQIVND (reference sequence). V dropped 6 bases and J dropped 1 base, with 9 bases sitting between them. The CDR3 is 13 amino acids. J is TRBJ1-1 and V is TRBV19, with D unclear. The TCR originated in a woman aged 45-65 years with acute COVID-19. The specimen was PBMCs or T cells enriched from blood (not recorded which). CDR3 protein: CASSNTANTEAFF. The DNA for the CDR3 is TGTGCCAGTAGCAATACAGCGAACACTGAAGCTTTCTTT.